A single sample gave rise to the 6 T cell receptor beta chains below, sequenced in a study of blood T cell repertoires in COVID-19. Measured with immunoSEQ multiplex PCR; TCRdb has only the in-frame clones, and not every one. The sample yields 30,000 to 35,000 clones, 70% to 90% seen once. The source material was peripheral blood. These receptors all stem from a woman between 35 and 50 years old with active or convalescent COVID-19.

The chain has TRBV20-1 and TRBJ2-5; TRBD2 aligns across 7 bases. The ends lost 5 bases at V and 4 bases at J; junction bases unmatched: 1. The CDR3 covers 11 residues. The V gene's germline CDR1 is DFQATT and CDR2 SNEGSKA (reference sequence). The CDR3 DNA reads TGCAGTGCTTCTAGCGGAGAGACCCAGTACTTC. Protein product: CSASSGETQYF.

The chain uses TRBV6-1 and TRBJ2-7, with D possibly TRBD2 on 6 matching bases. The CDR3 runs 19 residues. Per germline, CDR1 MNHNS and CDR2 SASEGT. Trimming removed 4 bases from V and 3 bases from J, with 28 bases in between. DNA of the CDR3: TGTGCCAGCAGTGCGGCTGGGACCCTAAATCTAGGAGGGATCTACGAGCAGTACTTC. Translated: CASSAAGTLNLGGIYEQYF.

This clone has just one count. The V and J genes are TRBV7-6 and TRBJ2-5; TRBD2 matches at 7 bases. The V segment lost 1 base and the J segment 5 bases; nucleotides outside the gene matches: 10. CDR1 is SGHVS, CDR2 FNYEAQ, per germline. The CDR3 length is 16 residues. This CDR3 reads CASSLEFAGAGETQYF. The CDR3 DNA is TGTGCCAGCAGCTTAGAATTTGCGGGAGCTGGCGAGACCCAGTACTTC. Filled out from reference TRBV7-6 and TRBJ2-5, the complete variable domain reads GAGVSQSPRYKVTKRGQDVALRCDPISGHVSLYWYRQALGQGPEFLTYFNYEAQQDKSGLPNDRFSAERPEGSISTLTIQRTEQRDSAMYRCASSLEFAGAGETQYFGPGTRLLVL.

The gene calls are TRBV15 and TRBJ1-1; D perhaps matches TRBD1 (5 bases). The CDR3 has 13 residues. Trimming stripped 5 bases from V and 5 bases from J, with 12 bases between. Germline lookup yields CDR1 LNHNV and CDR2 YYDKDF (reference sequence). The CDR3, as DNA: TGTGCCACCAGCCCCTGGGGGGAGACTGAAGCTTTCTTT. Protein product: CATSPWGETEAFF.

This clone was seen only a few times. V is TRBV30 and J is TRBJ1-5; maybe TRBD1 (6 bases). The CDR3 spans 17 residues. The germline V gene encodes CDR1 GTSNPN and CDR2 SVGIG (reference sequence). V was pared by 2 bases and J by 6 bases, with 23 bases between. CDR3 bases: TGTGCCTGGAGTCCCCCCTACAGGGACCTCCGAGTTCAGCCCCAGCATTTT. Translating it yields CAWSPPYRDLRVQPQHF.

The chain carries TRBV2 and TRBJ1-1; 9 bases align to TRBD1. Germline CDR1 and CDR2: SNHLY and FYNNEI. The CDR3 runs 14 residues. Losses at the gene ends were 7 bases for V and 7 bases for J; bases not matched to a gene: 10. CDR3 loop: CASTPGQGTGEAFF. The DNA of the CDR3 is TGTGCCAGCACCCCGGGACAGGGAACTGGTGAAGCTTTCTTT.